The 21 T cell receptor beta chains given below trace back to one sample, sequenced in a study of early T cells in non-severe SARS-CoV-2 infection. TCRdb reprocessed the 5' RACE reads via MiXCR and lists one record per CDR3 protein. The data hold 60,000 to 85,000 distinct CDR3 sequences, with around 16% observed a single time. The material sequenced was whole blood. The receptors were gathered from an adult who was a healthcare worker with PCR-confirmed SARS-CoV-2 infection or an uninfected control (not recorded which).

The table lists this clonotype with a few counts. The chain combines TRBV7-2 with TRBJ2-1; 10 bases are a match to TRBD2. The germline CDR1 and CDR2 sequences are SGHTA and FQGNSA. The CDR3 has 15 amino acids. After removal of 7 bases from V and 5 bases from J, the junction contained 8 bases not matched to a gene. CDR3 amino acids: CASTAKRGGDNEQFF. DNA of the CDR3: TGTGCCAGCACCGCTAAGCGGGGGGGCGACAATGAGCAGTTCTTC.

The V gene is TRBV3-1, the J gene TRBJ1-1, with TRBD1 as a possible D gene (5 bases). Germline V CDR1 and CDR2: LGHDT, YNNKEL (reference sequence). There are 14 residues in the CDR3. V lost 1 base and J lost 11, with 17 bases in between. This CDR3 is CASSQARGVGRAFF. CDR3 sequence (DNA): TGTGCCAGCAGCCAAGCCCGGGGGGTCGGGAGGGCTTTCTTT.

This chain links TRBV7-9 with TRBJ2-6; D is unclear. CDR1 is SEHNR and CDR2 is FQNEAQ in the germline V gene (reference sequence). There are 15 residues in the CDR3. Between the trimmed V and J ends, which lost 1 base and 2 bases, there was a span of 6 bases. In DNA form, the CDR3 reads TGTGCCAGCAGCTTAGAAGGGACTGGGGCCAACGTCCTGACTTTC. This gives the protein CASSLEGTGANVLTF.

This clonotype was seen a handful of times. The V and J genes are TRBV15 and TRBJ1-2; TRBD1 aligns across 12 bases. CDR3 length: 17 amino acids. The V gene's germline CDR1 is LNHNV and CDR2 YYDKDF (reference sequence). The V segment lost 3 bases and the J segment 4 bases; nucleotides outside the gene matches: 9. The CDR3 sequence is CATSRSRDRGRGYGYTF. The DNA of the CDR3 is TGTGCCACCAGCAGGAGCCGGGACAGGGGGCGCGGCTATGGCTACACCTTC.

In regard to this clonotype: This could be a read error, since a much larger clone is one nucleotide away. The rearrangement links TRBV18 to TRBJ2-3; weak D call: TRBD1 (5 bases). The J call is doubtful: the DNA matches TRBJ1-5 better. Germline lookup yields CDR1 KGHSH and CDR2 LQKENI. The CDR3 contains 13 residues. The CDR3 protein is CASSAGRADTQHF. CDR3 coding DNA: TGTGCCAGCTCAGCGGGCAGGGCAGATACGCAGCATTTT.

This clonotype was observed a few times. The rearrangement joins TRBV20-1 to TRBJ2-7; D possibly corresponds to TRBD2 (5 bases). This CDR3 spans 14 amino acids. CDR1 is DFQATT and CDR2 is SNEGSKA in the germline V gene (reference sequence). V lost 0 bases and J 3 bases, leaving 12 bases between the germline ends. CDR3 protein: CSARDRRGNYEQYF. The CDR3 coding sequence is TGCAGTGCTAGAGACAGGAGAGGGAACTACGAGCAGTACTTC.

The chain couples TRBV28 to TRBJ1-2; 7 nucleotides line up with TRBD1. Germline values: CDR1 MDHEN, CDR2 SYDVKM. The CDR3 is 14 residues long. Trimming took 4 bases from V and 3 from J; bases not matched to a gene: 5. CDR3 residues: CASSSTGLYYGYTF. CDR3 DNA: TGTGCCAGCAGTTCGACAGGGCTTTACTATGGCTACACCTTC.

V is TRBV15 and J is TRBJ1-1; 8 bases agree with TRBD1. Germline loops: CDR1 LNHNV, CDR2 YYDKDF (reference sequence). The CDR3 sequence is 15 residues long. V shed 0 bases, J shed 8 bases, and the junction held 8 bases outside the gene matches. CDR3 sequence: CATSRDPIAGGEAFF. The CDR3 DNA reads TGTGCCACCAGCAGAGACCCGATCGCAGGGGGCGAAGCTTTCTTT.

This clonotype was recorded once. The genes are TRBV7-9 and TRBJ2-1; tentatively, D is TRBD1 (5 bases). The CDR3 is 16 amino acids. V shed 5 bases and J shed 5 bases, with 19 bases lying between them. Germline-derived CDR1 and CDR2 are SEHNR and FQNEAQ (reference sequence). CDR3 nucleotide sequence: TGTGCCAGCAGCAAAGTTCGGGCAGGGATCGACAATGAGCAGTTCTTC. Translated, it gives CASSKVRAGIDNEQFF. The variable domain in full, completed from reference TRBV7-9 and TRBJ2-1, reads DTGVSQNPRHKITKRGQNVTFRCDPISEHNRLYWYRQTLGQGPEFLTYFQNEAQLEKSRLLSDRFSAERPKGSFSTLEIQRTEQGDSAMYLCASSKVRAGIDNEQFFGPGTRLTVL.

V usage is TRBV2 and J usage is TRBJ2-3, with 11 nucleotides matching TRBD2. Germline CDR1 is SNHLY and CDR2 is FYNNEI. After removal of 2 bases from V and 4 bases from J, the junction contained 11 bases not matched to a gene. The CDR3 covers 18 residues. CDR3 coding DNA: TGTGCCAGCAGTGAATCCATTTGGTTAGCGGGGGGGCCAGATACGCAGTATTTT. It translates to CASSESIWLAGGPDTQYF.

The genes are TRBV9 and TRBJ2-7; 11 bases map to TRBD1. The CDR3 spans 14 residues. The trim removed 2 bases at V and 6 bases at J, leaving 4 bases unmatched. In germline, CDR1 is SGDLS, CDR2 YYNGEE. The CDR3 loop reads CASSVGTGGLEQYF. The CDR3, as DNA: TGTGCCAGCAGCGTTGGGACAGGGGGGCTCGAGCAGTACTTC.

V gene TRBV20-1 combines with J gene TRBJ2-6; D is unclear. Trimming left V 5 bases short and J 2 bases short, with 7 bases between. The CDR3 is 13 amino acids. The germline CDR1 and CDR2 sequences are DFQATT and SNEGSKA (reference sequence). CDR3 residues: CSALDTGANVLTF. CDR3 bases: TGCAGTGCTTTGGATACTGGGGCCAACGTCCTGACTTTC.

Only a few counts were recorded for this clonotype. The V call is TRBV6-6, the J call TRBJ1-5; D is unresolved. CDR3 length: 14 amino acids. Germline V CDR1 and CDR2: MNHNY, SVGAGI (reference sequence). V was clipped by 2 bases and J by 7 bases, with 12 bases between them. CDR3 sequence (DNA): TGTGCCAGCAGTTACGATGTGTTCTCCCAGCCCCAGCATTTT. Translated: CASSYDVFSQPQHF.

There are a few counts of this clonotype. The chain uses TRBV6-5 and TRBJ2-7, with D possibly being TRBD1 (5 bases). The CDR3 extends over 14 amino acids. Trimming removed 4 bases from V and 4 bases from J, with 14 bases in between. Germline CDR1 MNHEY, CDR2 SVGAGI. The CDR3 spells CASSSSRGTYEQYF. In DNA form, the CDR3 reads TGTGCCAGCAGTTCTTCAAGGGGCACTTACGAGCAGTACTTC.

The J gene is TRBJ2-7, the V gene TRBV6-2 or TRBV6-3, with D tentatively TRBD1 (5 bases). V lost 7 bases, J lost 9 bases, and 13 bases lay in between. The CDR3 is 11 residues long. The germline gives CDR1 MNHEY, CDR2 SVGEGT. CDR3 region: CASNQGSGQYF. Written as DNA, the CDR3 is TGTGCCAGCAATCAGGGTTCAGGGCAGTACTTC.

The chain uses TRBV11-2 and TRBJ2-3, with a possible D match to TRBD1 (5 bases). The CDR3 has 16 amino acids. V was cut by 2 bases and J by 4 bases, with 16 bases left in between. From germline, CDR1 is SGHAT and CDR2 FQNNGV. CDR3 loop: CASSLPAGSGPDTQYF. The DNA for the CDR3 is TGTGCCAGCAGCTTACCGGCAGGGTCGGGCCCAGATACGCAGTATTTT.

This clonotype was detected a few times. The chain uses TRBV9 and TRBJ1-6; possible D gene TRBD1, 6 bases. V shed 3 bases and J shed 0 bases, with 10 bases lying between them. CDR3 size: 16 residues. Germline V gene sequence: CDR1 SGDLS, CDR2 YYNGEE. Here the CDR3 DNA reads TGTGCCAGCAGCGGAGGGGGAAACTCCTATAATTCACCCCTCCACTTT. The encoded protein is CASSGGGNSYNSPLHF. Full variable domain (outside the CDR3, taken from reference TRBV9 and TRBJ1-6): DSGVTQTPKHLITATGQRVTLRCSPRSGDLSVYWYQQSLDQGLQFLIQYYNGEERAKGNILERFSAQQFPDLHSELNLSSLELGDSALYFCASSGGGNSYNSPLHFGNGTRLTVT.

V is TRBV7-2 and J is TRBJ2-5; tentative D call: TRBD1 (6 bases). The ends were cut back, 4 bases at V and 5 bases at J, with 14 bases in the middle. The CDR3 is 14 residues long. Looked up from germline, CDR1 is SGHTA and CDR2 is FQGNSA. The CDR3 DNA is TGTGCCAGCAGCTCACAGGGTATTGGGGAGACCCAGTACTTC. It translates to CASSSQGIGETQYF.

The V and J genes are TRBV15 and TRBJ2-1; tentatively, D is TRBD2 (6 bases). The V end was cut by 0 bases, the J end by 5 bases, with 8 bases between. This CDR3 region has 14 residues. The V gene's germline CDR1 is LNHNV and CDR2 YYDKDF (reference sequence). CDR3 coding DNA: TGTGCCACCAGCAGAGATGGAGGGAACAATGAGCAGTTCTTC. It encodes CATSRDGGNNEQFF.

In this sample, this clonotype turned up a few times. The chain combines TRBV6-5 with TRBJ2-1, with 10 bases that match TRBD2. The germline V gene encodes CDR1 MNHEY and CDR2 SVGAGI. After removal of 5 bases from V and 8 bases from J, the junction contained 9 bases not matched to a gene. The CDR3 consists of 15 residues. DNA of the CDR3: TGTGCCAGCAGTGCCAGAGCAGCGGGAGGGCATGAGCAGTTCTTC. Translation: CASSARAAGGHEQFF.

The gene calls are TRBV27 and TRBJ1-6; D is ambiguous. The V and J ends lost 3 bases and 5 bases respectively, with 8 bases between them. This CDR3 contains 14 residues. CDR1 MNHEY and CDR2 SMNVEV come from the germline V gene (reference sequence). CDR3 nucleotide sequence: TGTGCCAGCAGTTTCCGAGGGAATAATTCACCCCTCCACTTT. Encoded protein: CASSFRGNNSPLHF.